This TCR beta chain originates from a study of radiotherapy plus CTLA-4 blockade in lung cancer (dated by TCRdb to 2016 to 2018). Study-wide context: Among enrolled patients, around 20% had an objective response and 31% reached disease control. Beyond this particular receptor, the publication reports: After treatment with radiotherapy and ipilimumab, TCR clones that originated in tumors expanded in peripheral blood. The strongest predictors of response were reported to be early dynamic shifts in blood T cell clones along with a rise in serum interferon-beta following radiation.

In the case of this clone: There is no known antigen for this receptor. There are no base qualities to consult, and no much larger clone falls within one base.

The study evaluated CTLA-4 blockade (ipilimumab) given together with focal radiation therapy in patients who had chemo-refractory metastatic non-small-cell lung cancer. The method was the immunoSEQ multiplex PCR assay. TCRdb carries this immuneACCESS record with in-frame sequences only. Its versions omit some clonotypes, under half of them owing to an unresolved V gene in the studies checked, with the rest unexplained. This sample is represented by 80,000 to 100,000 clones; about 70% of them were singletons. The top ten clones comprise 2.8% of the sample. The sequencing here drew on peripheral blood, taken from a patient treated with radiotherapy plus ipilimumab. This receptor was taken from a human donor with non-small cell lung cancer who had a partial response to radiotherapy plus ipilimumab. Some clones in this sample may be carry-over from other donors' samples.

The base sequence is TGTGCCAGCTCACCGGTCCGGGACAGAAAAATTTATGGCTACACCTTC. Translated, this is CASSPVRDRKIYGYTF. Here the chain combines TRBV18 and TRBJ1-2; 7 junctional bases match TRBD1. The germline V end is reduced by 3 bases and the J end by 5 bases; junction bases left unmatched: 12. Looking up the germline V gene yields CDR1 KGHSH and CDR2 LQKENI. There are 16 amino acids in the CDR3, from cysteine to phenylalanine inclusive. Only the CDR3 portion is preserved as DNA: 48 bases, with reading frame beginning at the first base. With the rest looked up from the reference TRBV18 and TRBJ1-2 genes rather than sequenced, the full variable domain is NAGVMQNPRHLVRRRGQEARLRCSPMKGHSHVYWYRQLPEEGLKFMVYLQKENIIDESGMPKERFSAEFPKEGPSILRIQQVVRGDSAAYFCASSPVRDRKIYGYTFGSGTRLTVV.